Listed below are T cell receptor beta chains from one sample, sequenced in a study of identical twins. TCRdb re-analysed the 5' RACE reads in MiXCR, keeping a single row per CDR3 protein. This table has 200,000 to 250,000 distinct CDR3 sequences, approximately 7.1% appearing once. Another study also made use of these data, one on T cells expressing NK-cell markers.

Sequencing was done on a sample of CD8+ T cells sorted from blood. All receptors come from a woman in her late teens or twenties in good health. CDR3s include the opening cysteine and the closing phenylalanine or tryptophan. Fields, in order: CDR3 DNA, CDR3 protein, clone size, D gene, V gene, J gene. A D gene is named only where the DNA matches it firmly. Part of the rows lack a size; the others show once, few, many or a class for expanded clones.

cdr3_nt: TGCAGTGCTAGAAGACTAGCGGGAGCTAATGAGCAGTTCTTC
cdr3_aa: CSARRLAGANEQFF
clone_size: few
d_call: TRBD2
v_call: TRBV20-1
j_call: TRBJ2-1

cdr3_nt: TGTGCCAGCAGCCCAACTAGTTCAGATACGCAGTATTTT
cdr3_aa: CASSPTSSDTQYF
clone_size: -
d_call: -
v_call: TRBV6-2/TRBV6-3
j_call: TRBJ2-3

cdr3_nt: TGTGCCAGCAGTTTACTCTTGGCAGGGGACGGCACTGAAGCTTTCTTT
cdr3_aa: CASSLLLAGDGTEAFF
clone_size: many
d_call: -
v_call: TRBV12-3/TRBV12-4
j_call: TRBJ1-1

cdr3_nt: TGTGCCAGCAGCCAAGGGACAGGGTATGGCTACGAGCAGTACTTC
cdr3_aa: CASSQGTGYGYEQYF
clone_size: -
d_call: TRBD1
v_call: TRBV14
j_call: TRBJ2-7

cdr3_nt: TGTGCCAGCAGCTCTTACTTTCTGTACGAGCAGTACTTC
cdr3_aa: CASSSYFLYEQYF
clone_size: many
d_call: -
v_call: TRBV7-2
j_call: TRBJ2-7

cdr3_nt: TGCAGTGCTGAGCGTTCCTCCTACGAGCAGTACTTC
cdr3_aa: CSAERSSYEQYF
clone_size: many
d_call: -
v_call: TRBV20-1
j_call: TRBJ2-7

cdr3_nt: TGTGCCAGCAGCTTTGGGTTGGGTCAGCCCCTGAACACTGAAGCTTTCTTT
cdr3_aa: CASSFGLGQPLNTEAFF
clone_size: -
d_call: -
v_call: TRBV5-6
j_call: TRBJ1-1

cdr3_nt: TGTGCCACCAGCAGAGATTTGCTCCAGGTCCCAGCAGATACGCAGTATTTT
cdr3_aa: CATSRDLLQVPADTQYF
clone_size: many
d_call: -
v_call: TRBV15
j_call: TRBJ2-3

cdr3_nt: TGCAGTGCTAGAAGCCTCGGGGGAATAAACTCTGGAAACACCATATATTTT
cdr3_aa: CSARSLGGINSGNTIYF
clone_size: many
d_call: -
v_call: TRBV20-1
j_call: TRBJ1-3

cdr3_nt: TGCGCCAGCAGCCAAGAGAATCGGGTGACTGAAGCTTTCTTT
cdr3_aa: CASSQENRVTEAFF
clone_size: -
d_call: -
v_call: TRBV4-1
j_call: TRBJ1-1

cdr3_nt: TGTGCCAGCAGCCCACGTGGGGGGCCCAACACTGAAGCTTTCTTT
cdr3_aa: CASSPRGGPNTEAFF
clone_size: -
d_call: -
v_call: TRBV11-3
j_call: TRBJ1-1

cdr3_nt: TGTGCCACCAGTGGTGTCACCGGGGAGCTGTTTTTT
cdr3_aa: CATSGVTGELFF
clone_size: few
d_call: -
v_call: TRBV24-1
j_call: TRBJ2-2

cdr3_nt: TGTGCCAGCACTATCGGAGGGCTGGGGGATACGCAGTATTTT
cdr3_aa: CASTIGGLGDTQYF
clone_size: -
d_call: -
v_call: TRBV12-3/TRBV12-4
j_call: TRBJ2-3

cdr3_nt: TGTGCCATGGGCCCCGGACTGAACACCGGGGAGCTGTTTTTT
cdr3_aa: CAMGPGLNTGELFF
clone_size: -
d_call: -
v_call: TRBV5-6
j_call: TRBJ2-2

cdr3_nt: TGCAGCGTTGAGTCGCTGAACTATGGCTACACCTTC
cdr3_aa: CSVESLNYGYTF
clone_size: -
d_call: -
v_call: TRBV29-1
j_call: TRBJ1-2

cdr3_nt: TGTGCCAGCAGTAAGACTGGGCGTGAATCCGTGGACGAGCAGTACTTC
cdr3_aa: CASSKTGRESVDEQYF
clone_size: -
d_call: -
v_call: TRBV27
j_call: TRBJ2-7

cdr3_nt: TGTGCCAGCAGTGCCGGGACTAGCTCCTACAATGAGCAGTTCTTC
cdr3_aa: CASSAGTSSYNEQFF
clone_size: many
d_call: TRBD2
v_call: TRBV27
j_call: TRBJ2-1

cdr3_nt: TGTGCCAGCAGTGAAACAGGATGGGGCTACACCTTC
cdr3_aa: CASSETGWGYTF
clone_size: few
d_call: -
v_call: TRBV6-1
j_call: TRBJ1-2

cdr3_nt: TGTGCCAGCAGCTCGAAAGGGACACCCTACGAGCAGTACTTC
cdr3_aa: CASSSKGTPYEQYF
clone_size: -
d_call: -
v_call: TRBV6-1
j_call: TRBJ2-7

cdr3_nt: TGTGCCAGCAGCTTAGGTGTCCAGGGACAAGAGACCCAGTACTTC
cdr3_aa: CASSLGVQGQETQYF
clone_size: -
d_call: -
v_call: TRBV11-2
j_call: TRBJ2-5

cdr3_nt: TGTGCCAGCAGTTTATCGACCCCCTACAATGAGCAGTTCTTC
cdr3_aa: CASSLSTPYNEQFF
clone_size: -
d_call: -
v_call: TRBV27
j_call: TRBJ2-1

cdr3_nt: TGTGCCAGCAGTTACTCGAATGCTGGCCCCGTTACCTTC
cdr3_aa: CASSYSNAGPVTF
clone_size: few
d_call: -
v_call: TRBV6-6
j_call: TRBJ1-2

cdr3_nt: TGCAGTGCCTTAGGGACAGGGATCAGCAATGAGCAGTTCTTC
cdr3_aa: CSALGTGISNEQFF
clone_size: -
d_call: TRBD1
v_call: TRBV20-1
j_call: TRBJ2-1

cdr3_nt: TGTGCCAGCAGTGAAGAGGGGACTAGCGGGGGGGCCGACAATGAGCAGTTCTTC
cdr3_aa: CASSEEGTSGGADNEQFF
clone_size: -
d_call: TRBD2
v_call: TRBV2
j_call: TRBJ2-1

cdr3_nt: TGTGCCAGCAGCTTAGCGATAAAGGGGACTGAAGCTTTCTTT
cdr3_aa: CASSLAIKGTEAFF
clone_size: many
d_call: -
v_call: TRBV7-9
j_call: TRBJ1-1

cdr3_nt: TGCGCCAGCATCCCTTGGGCAGGTGAAGCTTTCTTT
cdr3_aa: CASIPWAGEAFF
clone_size: -
d_call: -
v_call: TRBV10-2
j_call: TRBJ1-1

cdr3_nt: TGTGCCAGCAGGCCCGGGACAGGGTACGAGCAGTACTTC
cdr3_aa: CASRPGTGYEQYF
clone_size: -
d_call: TRBD1
v_call: TRBV27
j_call: TRBJ2-7

cdr3_nt: TGTGCCAGCAGCCCCTTCGTCCACGGGCGGGAGGATGGCTACACCTTC
cdr3_aa: CASSPFVHGREDGYTF
clone_size: -
d_call: -
v_call: TRBV14
j_call: TRBJ1-2

cdr3_nt: TGTGCCAGTAATTGGGACCGGGACATACCGTCAGATACGCAGTATTTT
cdr3_aa: CASNWDRDIPSDTQYF
clone_size: many
d_call: -
v_call: TRBV19
j_call: TRBJ2-3

cdr3_nt: TGTGCCTGGGGCCCGGGGAGGGCCGGGGAGCTGTTTTTT
cdr3_aa: CAWGPGRAGELFF
clone_size: many
d_call: TRBD2
v_call: TRBV30
j_call: TRBJ2-2

cdr3_nt: TGTGCCAGCAGTTCCAAGACAGCGTCACTCGGCGAGCAGTACTTC
cdr3_aa: CASSSKTASLGEQYF
clone_size: -
d_call: -
v_call: TRBV13
j_call: TRBJ2-7

cdr3_nt: TGTGCCAGCAGCAAAGCCTGGAAGGGTAGCGCGTGCTCAGATACGCAGTATTTT
cdr3_aa: CASSKAWKGSACSDTQYF
clone_size: many
d_call: -
v_call: TRBV21-1
j_call: TRBJ2-3

cdr3_nt: TGTGCCAGCAGTTTTGGGGGATCGAACACTGAAGCTTTCTTT
cdr3_aa: CASSFGGSNTEAFF
clone_size: many
d_call: -
v_call: TRBV12-3/TRBV12-4
j_call: TRBJ1-1

cdr3_nt: TGCAGTGCTATGGAAAGAGGGGATGAGCAGTTCTTC
cdr3_aa: CSAMERGDEQFF
clone_size: -
d_call: -
v_call: TRBV20-1
j_call: TRBJ2-1

cdr3_nt: TGTGCCAGCAGAATTCAGGAGGGGGCCGGGAATCAGCCCCAGCATTTT
cdr3_aa: CASRIQEGAGNQPQHF
clone_size: many
d_call: TRBD1
v_call: TRBV6-2/TRBV6-3
j_call: TRBJ1-5

cdr3_nt: TGTGCCAGCAGCCGCCTAGCGGGGGCCACAGATACGCAGTATTTT
cdr3_aa: CASSRLAGATDTQYF
clone_size: -
d_call: TRBD2
v_call: TRBV6-1
j_call: TRBJ2-3

cdr3_nt: TGCAGTGCTAGAGAGGACAGGGACTATGGCTACACCTTC
cdr3_aa: CSAREDRDYGYTF
clone_size: -
d_call: TRBD1
v_call: TRBV20-1
j_call: TRBJ1-2

cdr3_nt: TGTGCCAGCAGCTACACGGAAGGACTAGCGGGAATGTACTTC
cdr3_aa: CASSYTEGLAGMYF
clone_size: few
d_call: TRBD2
v_call: TRBV7-2
j_call: TRBJ2-7

cdr3_nt: TGTGCCAGCACCCTTGGGGGGGTAACAGAAGCTTTCTTT
cdr3_aa: CASTLGGVTEAFF
clone_size: few
d_call: -
v_call: TRBV5-5
j_call: TRBJ1-1

cdr3_nt: TGTGCCAGCAACTTGGACCACACCGGGGAGCTGTTTTTT
cdr3_aa: CASNLDHTGELFF
clone_size: -
d_call: -
v_call: TRBV12-3/TRBV12-4
j_call: TRBJ2-2

cdr3_nt: TGTGCCAGCAGCTTCGGGACCGCTGCCTTCGAGCAGTACTTC
cdr3_aa: CASSFGTAAFEQYF
clone_size: -
d_call: -
v_call: TRBV7-2
j_call: TRBJ2-7

cdr3_nt: TGTGCCAGCGGCGTTAGCGCGAGCTCCTACGAGCAGTACTTC
cdr3_aa: CASGVSASSYEQYF
clone_size: many
d_call: -
v_call: TRBV9
j_call: TRBJ2-7

cdr3_nt: TGTGCCAGCAGTTTTGACGGGGGGAACGAGCAGTACTTC
cdr3_aa: CASSFDGGNEQYF
clone_size: -
d_call: TRBD2
v_call: TRBV27
j_call: TRBJ2-7

cdr3_nt: TGTGCCAGCACCCCAAAGGCGGGACGGACTCACTCCTACAATGAGCAGTTCTTC
cdr3_aa: CASTPKAGRTHSYNEQFF
clone_size: -
d_call: -
v_call: TRBV6-1
j_call: TRBJ2-1

cdr3_nt: TGTGCCAGCAGCTTAGTGAGGACAGGTAGCACAGATACGCAGTATTTT
cdr3_aa: CASSLVRTGSTDTQYF
clone_size: few
d_call: TRBD1
v_call: TRBV7-2
j_call: TRBJ2-3

cdr3_nt: TGCGCCAGCAGCAAAGGACTAGCGGGGCCCGCCGATACGCAGTATTTT
cdr3_aa: CASSKGLAGPADTQYF
clone_size: many
d_call: TRBD2
v_call: TRBV5-1
j_call: TRBJ2-3